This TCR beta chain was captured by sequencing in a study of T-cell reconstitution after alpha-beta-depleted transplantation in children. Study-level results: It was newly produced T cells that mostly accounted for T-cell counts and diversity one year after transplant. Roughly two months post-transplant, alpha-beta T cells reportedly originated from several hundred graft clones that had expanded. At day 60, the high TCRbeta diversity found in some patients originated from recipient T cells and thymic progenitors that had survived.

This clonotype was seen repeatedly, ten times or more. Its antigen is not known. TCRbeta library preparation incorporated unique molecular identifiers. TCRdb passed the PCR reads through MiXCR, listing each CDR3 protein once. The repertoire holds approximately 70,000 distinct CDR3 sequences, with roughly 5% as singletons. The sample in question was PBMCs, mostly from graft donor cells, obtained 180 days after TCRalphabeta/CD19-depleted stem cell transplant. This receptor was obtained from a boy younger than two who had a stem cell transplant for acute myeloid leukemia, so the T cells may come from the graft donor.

CDR3 nucleotides: TGCAGTGCTTGGGGGGGAATGAACACTGAAGCTTTCTTT. This gives the protein CSAWGGMNTEAFF. V is TRBV20-1 and J is TRBJ1-1; TRBD1 is a possible D gene (5 bases). Trimming shortened V by 5 bases and J by 0 bases, and 10 bases separated the two germline ends. Germline CDR1 is DFQATT and CDR2 is SNEGSKA (reference sequence). CDR3 length equals 13 residues.